This TCR beta chain was found in a study of CD8+ T cells in alopecia areata. Study-wide background: Spontaneously alopecic C3H/HeJ graft donors, roughly 6-12 months old, gave skin to approximately 7-10-week-old female C3H/HeJ mice.

Germline V CDR1 and CDR2: NNHNN, SYGAGS (reference sequence). The CDR3 loop spans 12 amino acids. Extraction and reverse transcription of RNA yielded cDNA as the sequencing template. Profiled with immunoSEQ multiplex PCR; TCRdb holds only in-frame clones, not every one. Observed in the sample are about 300,000 clones, none of them singletons. Researchers sorted pooled cutaneous lymph node cells on the basis of CD4, CD8alpha, NKG2D, NKG2ACE and other markers. This clone was observed at least ten times. The genes are named according to mouse. The read falls 4 residues short of the CDR3 end, and the missing part is taken from the germline J gene. The same CDR3 also results from other DNA sequences found in this sample.

The sequencing input was CD4+ T cells sorted from a lymph node. The rearrangement joins TRBV13-2 to TRBJ2-7; D is uncertain. This TCR was sampled from a C3H/HeJ mouse with alopecia areata. This line is of MHC haplotype H2-k. Incomplete CDR3 DNA: TGTGCCAGCGGTGATGGGGTTTAT. Its protein is CASGDGVY. In full, the CDR3 is CASGDGVYEQYF.